The entry below gives a single TCR beta chain sequence along with its context. Assay used: immunoSEQ multiplex PCR; TCRdb lists only in-frame clones, some missing. The sample has 100,000 or so clones; about four fifths are singletons. The sample is drawn from a study of blood T cell repertoires in COVID-19. CDR1 is SGHRS, CDR2 YFSETQ, per germline. V was trimmed by 0 bases and J by 6 bases, leaving 12 bases between them. CDR3 size: 14 residues. The origin of this receptor is a human donor in a cohort sampled during active COVID-19. Sequenced material: peripheral blood. The chain has TRBV5-1 and TRBJ1-1; no firm D call. In DNA form, the CDR3 reads TGCGCCAGCAGCTTGGCCGGGGATAAATCTGAAGCTTTCTTT. It encodes CASSLAGDKSEAFF.